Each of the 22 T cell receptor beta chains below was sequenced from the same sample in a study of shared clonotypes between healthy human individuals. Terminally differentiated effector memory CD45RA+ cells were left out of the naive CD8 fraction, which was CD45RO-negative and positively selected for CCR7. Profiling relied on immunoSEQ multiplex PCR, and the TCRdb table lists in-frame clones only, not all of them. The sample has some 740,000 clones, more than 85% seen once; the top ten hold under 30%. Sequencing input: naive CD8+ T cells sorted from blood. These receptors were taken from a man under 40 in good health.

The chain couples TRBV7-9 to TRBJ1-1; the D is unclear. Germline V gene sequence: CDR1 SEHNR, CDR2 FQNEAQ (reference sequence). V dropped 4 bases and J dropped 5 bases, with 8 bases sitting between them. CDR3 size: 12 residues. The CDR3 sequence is CASSSRYTEAFF. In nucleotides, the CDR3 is TGTGCCAGCAGCTCTCGATATACTGAAGCTTTCTTT.

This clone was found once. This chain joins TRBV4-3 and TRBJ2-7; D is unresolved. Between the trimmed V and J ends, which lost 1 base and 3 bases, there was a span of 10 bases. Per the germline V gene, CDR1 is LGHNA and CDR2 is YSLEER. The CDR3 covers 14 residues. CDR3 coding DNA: TGCGCCAGCAGCCAAGCCGGCGGAGACTACGAGCAGTACTTC. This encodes CASSQAGGDYEQYF.

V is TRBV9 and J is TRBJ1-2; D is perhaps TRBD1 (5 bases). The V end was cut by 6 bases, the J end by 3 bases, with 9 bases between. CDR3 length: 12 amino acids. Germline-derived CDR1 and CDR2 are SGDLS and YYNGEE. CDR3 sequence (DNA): TGTGCCAGCACCGACAGAGACTATGGCTACACCTTC. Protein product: CASTDRDYGYTF.

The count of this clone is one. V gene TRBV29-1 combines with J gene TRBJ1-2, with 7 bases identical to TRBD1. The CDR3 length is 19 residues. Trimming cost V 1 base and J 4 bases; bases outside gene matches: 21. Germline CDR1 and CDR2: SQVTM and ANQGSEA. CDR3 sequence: CSVEGQTGTAPFMGYGYTF. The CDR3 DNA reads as TGCAGCGTTGAAGGCCAAACCGGGACAGCTCCCTTTATGGGCTATGGCTACACCTTC.

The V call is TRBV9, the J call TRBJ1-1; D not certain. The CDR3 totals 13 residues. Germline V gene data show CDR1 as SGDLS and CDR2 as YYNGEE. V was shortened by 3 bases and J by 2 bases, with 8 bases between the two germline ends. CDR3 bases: TGTGCCAGCAGCGAGGGAGATAACACTGAAGCTTTCTTT. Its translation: CASSEGDNTEAFF. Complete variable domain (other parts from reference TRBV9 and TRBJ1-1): DSGVTQTPKHLITATGQRVTLRCSPRSGDLSVYWYQQSLDQGLQFLIQYYNGEERAKGNILERFSAQQFPDLHSELNLSSLELGDSALYFCASSEGDNTEAFFGQGTRLTVV.

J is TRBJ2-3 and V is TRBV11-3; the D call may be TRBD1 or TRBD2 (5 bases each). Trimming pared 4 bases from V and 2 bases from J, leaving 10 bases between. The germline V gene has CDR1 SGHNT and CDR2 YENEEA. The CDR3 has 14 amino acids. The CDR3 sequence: CASSSRDATDTQYF. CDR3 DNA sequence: TGTGCCAGCAGCTCGAGGGACGCCACAGATACGCAGTATTTT.

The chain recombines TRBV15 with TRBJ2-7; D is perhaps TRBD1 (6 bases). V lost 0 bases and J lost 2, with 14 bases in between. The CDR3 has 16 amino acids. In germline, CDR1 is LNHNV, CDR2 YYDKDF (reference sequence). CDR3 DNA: TGTGCCACCAGCAGAGAGCAGGGGTACGTAGCCTACGAGCAGTACTTC. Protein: CATSREQGYVAYEQYF.

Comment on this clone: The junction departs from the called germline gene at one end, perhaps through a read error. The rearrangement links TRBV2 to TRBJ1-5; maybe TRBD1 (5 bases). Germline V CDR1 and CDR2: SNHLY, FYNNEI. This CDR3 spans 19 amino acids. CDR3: CASSEASLLVGARHQPQHF. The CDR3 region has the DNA TGTGCCAGTAGTGAAGCTTCTTTGTTGGTAGGGGCCAGACATCAGCCCCAGCATTTT.

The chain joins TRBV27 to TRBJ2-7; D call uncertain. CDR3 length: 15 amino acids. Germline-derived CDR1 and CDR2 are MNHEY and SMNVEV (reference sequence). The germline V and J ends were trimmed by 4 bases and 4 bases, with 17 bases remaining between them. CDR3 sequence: CASSSNRQISYEQYF. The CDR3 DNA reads TGTGCCAGCAGTTCAAACCGGCAGATATCGTACGAGCAGTACTTC.

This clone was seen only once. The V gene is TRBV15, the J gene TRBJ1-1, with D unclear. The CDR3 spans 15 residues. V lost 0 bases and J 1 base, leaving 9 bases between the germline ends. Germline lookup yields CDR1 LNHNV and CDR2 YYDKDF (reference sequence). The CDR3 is CATSRDQRRNTEAFF. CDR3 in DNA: TGTGCCACCAGCAGAGATCAGCGGCGGAACACTGAAGCTTTCTTT.

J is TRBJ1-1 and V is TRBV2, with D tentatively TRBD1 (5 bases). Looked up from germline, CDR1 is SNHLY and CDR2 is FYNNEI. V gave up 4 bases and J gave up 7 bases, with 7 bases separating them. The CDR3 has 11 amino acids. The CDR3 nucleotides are TGTGCCAGCAGTGGGACAATTGAAGCTTTCTTT. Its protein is CASSGTIEAFF.

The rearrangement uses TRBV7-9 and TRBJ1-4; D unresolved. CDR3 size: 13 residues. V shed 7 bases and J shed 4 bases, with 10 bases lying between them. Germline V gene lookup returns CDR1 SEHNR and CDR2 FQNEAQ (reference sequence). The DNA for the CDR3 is TGTGCCAGCACCGCAACCCTTAATGAAAAACTGTTTTTT. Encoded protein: CASTATLNEKLFF.

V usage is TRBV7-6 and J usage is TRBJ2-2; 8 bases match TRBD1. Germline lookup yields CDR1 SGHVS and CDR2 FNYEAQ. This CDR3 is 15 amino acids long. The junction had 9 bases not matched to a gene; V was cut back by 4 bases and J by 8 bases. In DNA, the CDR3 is TGTGCCAGCAGCTCCCCGGACAGGGAATATGGGGAGCTGTTTTTT. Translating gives CASSSPDREYGELFF.

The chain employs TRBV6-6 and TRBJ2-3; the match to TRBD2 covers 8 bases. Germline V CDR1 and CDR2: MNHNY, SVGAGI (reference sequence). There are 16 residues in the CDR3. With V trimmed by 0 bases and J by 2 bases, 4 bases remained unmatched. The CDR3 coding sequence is TGTGCCAGCAGTTACTCAAGCGGGGGCTTCACAGATACGCAGTATTTT. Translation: CASSYSSGGFTDTQYF.

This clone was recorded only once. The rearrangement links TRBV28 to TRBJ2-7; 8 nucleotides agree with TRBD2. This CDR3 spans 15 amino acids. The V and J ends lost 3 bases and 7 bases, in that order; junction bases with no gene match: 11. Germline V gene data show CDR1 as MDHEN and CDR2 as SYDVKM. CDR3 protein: CASSFLSAGAGEQYF. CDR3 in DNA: TGTGCCAGCAGTTTTCTCTCAGCGGGAGCCGGAGAGCAGTACTTC.

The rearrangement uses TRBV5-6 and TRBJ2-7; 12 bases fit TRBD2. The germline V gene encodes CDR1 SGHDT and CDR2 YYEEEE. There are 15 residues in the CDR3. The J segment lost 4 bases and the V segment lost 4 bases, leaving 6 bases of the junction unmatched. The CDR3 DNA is TGTGCCAGCAGCCCAGGGACTAGCGGGTATTACGAGCAGTACTTC. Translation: CASSPGTSGYYEQYF.

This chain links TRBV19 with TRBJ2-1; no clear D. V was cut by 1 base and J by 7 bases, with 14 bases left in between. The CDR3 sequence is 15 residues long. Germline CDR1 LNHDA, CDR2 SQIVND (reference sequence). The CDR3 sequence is CASSIGLVHTNEQFF. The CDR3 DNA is TGTGCCAGTAGTATAGGGCTGGTACACACGAATGAGCAGTTCTTC.

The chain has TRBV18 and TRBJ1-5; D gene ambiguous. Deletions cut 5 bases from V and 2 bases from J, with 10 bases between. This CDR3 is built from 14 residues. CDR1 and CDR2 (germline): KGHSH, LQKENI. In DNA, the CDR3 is TGTGCCAGCTCATCCAACATAGGCAATCAGCCCCAGCATTTT. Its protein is CASSSNIGNQPQHF.

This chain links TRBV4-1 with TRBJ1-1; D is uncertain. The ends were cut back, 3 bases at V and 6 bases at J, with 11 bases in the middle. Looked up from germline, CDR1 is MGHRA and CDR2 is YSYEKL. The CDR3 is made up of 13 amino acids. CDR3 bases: TGCGCCAGCAGCCAGCACACCCAGTCTGAAGCTTTCTTT. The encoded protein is CASSQHTQSEAFF.

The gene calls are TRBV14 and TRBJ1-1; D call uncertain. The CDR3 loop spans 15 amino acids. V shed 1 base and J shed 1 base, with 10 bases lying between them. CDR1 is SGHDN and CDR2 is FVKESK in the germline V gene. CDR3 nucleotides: TGTGCCAGCAGCCAAGGATCAGCGTGGAACACTGAAGCTTTCTTT. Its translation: CASSQGSAWNTEAFF.

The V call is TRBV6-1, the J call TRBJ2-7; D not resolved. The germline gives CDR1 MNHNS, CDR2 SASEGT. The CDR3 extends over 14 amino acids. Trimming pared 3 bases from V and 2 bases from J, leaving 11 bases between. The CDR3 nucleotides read TGTGCCAGCAGTGACTGGGGATCCGCCTACGAGCAGTACTTC. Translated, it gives CASSDWGSAYEQYF.

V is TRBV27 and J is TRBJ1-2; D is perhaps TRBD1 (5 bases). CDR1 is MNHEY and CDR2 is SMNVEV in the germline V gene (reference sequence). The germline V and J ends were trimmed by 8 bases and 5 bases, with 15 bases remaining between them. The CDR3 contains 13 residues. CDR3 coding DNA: TGTGCCAGCGGGGCGGCAGGACGGTATGGCTACACCTTC. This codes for CASGAAGRYGYTF.